This is a list of T cell receptor beta chains from one sample in a study of blood T cell repertoires in COVID-19. TCRdb's table, derived via immunoSEQ multiplex PCR, lists solely in-frame clones and lacks some. The data contain about 140,000 clones, about three quarters of them singletons. The sample comprised peripheral blood. The receptors were gathered from a man in his fifties or sixties with acute or convalescent COVID-19. The CDR3 runs from the conserved cysteine through the conserved F or W. Fields, in order: D gene, V gene, clone size, J gene, CDR3 protein, CDR3 DNA. The D gene is left open where the match is weak. Only some rows state a clone size, as once, few, many or a class for expanded clones.

d_call: .; v_call: TRBV11-2; clone_size: once; j_call: TRBJ2-1; cdr3_aa: CASSLFGGANNEQFF; cdr3_nt: TGTGCCAGCAGCTTATTTGGGGGGGCGAACAATGAGCAGTTCTTC
d_call: .; v_call: TRBV7-8; clone_size: once; j_call: TRBJ2-3; cdr3_aa: CAGSLRGSSTDTQYF; cdr3_nt: TGTGCCGGCAGCTTACGAGGGAGTAGCACAGATACGCAGTATTTT
d_call: TRBD1; v_call: TRBV6-1; clone_size: few; j_call: TRBJ1-2; cdr3_aa: CASSELGGTGFDYGYTF; cdr3_nt: TGTGCCAGCAGTGAACTAGGGGGGACAGGGTTCGACTATGGCTACACCTTC
d_call: TRBD1; v_call: TRBV6-5; clone_size: .; j_call: TRBJ1-5; cdr3_aa: CASRGQGAWGQPQHF; cdr3_nt: TGTGCCAGCAGGGGACAGGGGGCGTGGGGTCAGCCCCAGCATTTT
d_call: TRBD2; v_call: TRBV2; clone_size: .; j_call: TRBJ2-1; cdr3_aa: CASSGTGTRGGEQFF; cdr3_nt: TGTGCCAGCAGCGGAACCGGGACTAGGGGCGGTGAGCAGTTCTTC
d_call: TRBD1; v_call: TRBV11-2; clone_size: .; j_call: TRBJ1-2; cdr3_aa: CASSSLTGLRYGYTF; cdr3_nt: TGTGCCAGCAGCTCCCTGACAGGGCTTCGCTATGGCTACACCTTC
d_call: .; v_call: TRBV10-2; clone_size: .; j_call: TRBJ2-5; cdr3_aa: CASRDSPGAETQYF; cdr3_nt: TGCGCCAGCAGGGACTCCCCAGGAGCGGAGACCCAGTACTTC
d_call: TRBD1; v_call: TRBV9; clone_size: .; j_call: TRBJ1-6; cdr3_aa: CASSVDRVSRSPLHF; cdr3_nt: TGTGCCAGCAGCGTGGACAGGGTATCGAGGTCACCCCTCCACTTT
d_call: TRBD1; v_call: TRBV29-1; clone_size: .; j_call: TRBJ1-4; cdr3_aa: CSVTGGGEKLFF; cdr3_nt: TGCAGCGTGACAGGGGGAGGTGAAAAACTGTTTTTT
d_call: .; v_call: TRBV12-5; clone_size: .; j_call: TRBJ1-3; cdr3_aa: CASGLVAGSGNTIYF; cdr3_nt: TGTGCTAGTGGTTTGGTGGCAGGCTCTGGAAACACCATATATTTT
d_call: TRBD1; v_call: TRBV28; clone_size: few; j_call: TRBJ1-6; cdr3_aa: CASGTGNSPLHF; cdr3_nt: TGTGCCTCCGGGACAGGGAATTCACCCCTCCACTTT
d_call: .; v_call: TRBV3-1/TRBV3-2; clone_size: .; j_call: TRBJ1-6; cdr3_aa: CASSRDSSYNSPLHF; cdr3_nt: TGTGCCAGCAGCCGAGACAGCTCCTATAATTCACCCCTCCACTTT
d_call: .; v_call: TRBV4-2; clone_size: few; j_call: TRBJ2-2; cdr3_aa: CASSQVVAGGELFF; cdr3_nt: TGTGCCAGCAGCCAAGTTGTAGCTGGCGGGGAGCTGTTTTTT
d_call: .; v_call: TRBV5-1; clone_size: few; j_call: TRBJ1-5; cdr3_aa: CASSLRSNQPQHF; cdr3_nt: TGCGCCAGCAGCTTGCGTAGCAATCAGCCCCAGCATTTT
d_call: TRBD2; v_call: TRBV28; clone_size: once; j_call: TRBJ2-5; cdr3_aa: CASRGTSGGETQYF; cdr3_nt: TGTGCCAGCAGGGGGACTAGCGGGGGAGAGACCCAGTACTTC
d_call: .; v_call: TRBV7-3; clone_size: .; j_call: TRBJ1-1; cdr3_aa: CASSIRMNTEAFF; cdr3_nt: TGTGCCAGCAGCATTAGAATGAACACTGAAGCTTTCTTT
d_call: .; v_call: TRBV5-8; clone_size: .; j_call: TRBJ2-3; cdr3_aa: CASSYRVVADTQYF; cdr3_nt: TGTGCCAGCAGTTACAGGGTCGTAGCAGATACGCAGTATTTT
d_call: .; v_call: TRBV6-1; clone_size: .; j_call: TRBJ1-2; cdr3_aa: CASSEGLRNYGYTF; cdr3_nt: TGTGCCAGCAGTGAGGGACTGAGAAACTATGGCTACACCTTC
d_call: TRBD1; v_call: TRBV18; clone_size: .; j_call: TRBJ1-5; cdr3_aa: CASSLLQGARQPQHF; cdr3_nt: TGTGCCAGCTCCCTACTACAGGGGGCTCGGCAGCCCCAGCATTTT
d_call: .; v_call: TRBV4-1; clone_size: many; j_call: TRBJ1-6; cdr3_aa: CASSQDWRGRNSPLHF; cdr3_nt: TGCGCCAGCAGCCAAGATTGGAGGGGCCGTAATTCACCCCTCCACTTT
d_call: .; v_call: TRBV7-9; clone_size: once; j_call: TRBJ1-2; cdr3_aa: CASSLAIGVEYGYTF; cdr3_nt: TGTGCCAGCAGCTTAGCAATAGGGGTTGAGTATGGCTACACCTTC
d_call: .; v_call: TRBV10-2; clone_size: .; j_call: TRBJ1-6; cdr3_aa: CASSEAGGIHSPLHF; cdr3_nt: TGCGCCAGCAGTGAGGCTGGGGGGATCCACTCACCCCTCCACTTT
d_call: TRBD1; v_call: TRBV25-1; clone_size: .; j_call: TRBJ1-1; cdr3_aa: CASSQGARSAFF; cdr3_nt: TGTGCCAGCAGTCAGGGGGCGCGAAGCGCTTTCTTT
d_call: TRBD1; v_call: TRBV6-1; clone_size: .; j_call: TRBJ1-5; cdr3_aa: CASSERDSFQPQHF; cdr3_nt: TGTGCCAGCAGTGAGAGGGACAGTTTTCAGCCCCAGCATTTT
d_call: .; v_call: TRBV5-8; clone_size: .; j_call: TRBJ2-3; cdr3_aa: CASSRDWGRDTQYF; cdr3_nt: TGTGCCAGCAGCCGGGACTGGGGTCGAGATACGCAGTATTTT
d_call: TRBD2; v_call: TRBV4-1; clone_size: once; j_call: TRBJ2-5; cdr3_aa: CASSRTTGTTLLETQYF; cdr3_nt: TGCGCCAGCAGCCGTACCACCGGGACTACCCTTCTAGAGACCCAGTACTTC
d_call: .; v_call: TRBV4-1; clone_size: .; j_call: TRBJ2-7; cdr3_aa: CASSPGEPILYEQYF; cdr3_nt: TGCGCCAGCAGCCCCGGGGAGCCGATCCTCTACGAGCAGTACTTC
d_call: .; v_call: TRBV3-1/TRBV3-2; clone_size: .; j_call: TRBJ1-2; cdr3_aa: CASSQESSGVGYTF; cdr3_nt: TGTGCCAGCAGCCAAGAATCCTCGGGGGTAGGCTACACCTTC
d_call: .; v_call: TRBV5-1; clone_size: once; j_call: TRBJ2-7; cdr3_aa: CASSREDRTSYEQYF; cdr3_nt: TGCGCCAGCAGCCGGGAGGACAGAACGTCCTACGAGCAGTACTTC
d_call: TRBD2; v_call: TRBV5-1; clone_size: .; j_call: TRBJ2-2; cdr3_aa: CASTQPERGGTGELFF; cdr3_nt: TGCGCCAGCACCCAGCCCGAGCGGGGCGGCACCGGGGAGCTGTTTTTT
d_call: TRBD2; v_call: TRBV5-1; clone_size: .; j_call: TRBJ2-3; cdr3_aa: CASSLLAGGLTDTQYF; cdr3_nt: TGCGCCAGCAGCTTACTAGCGGGGGGACTCACAGATACGCAGTATTTT
d_call: TRBD1; v_call: TRBV2; clone_size: once; j_call: TRBJ1-5; cdr3_aa: CASSGDRGLQPQHF; cdr3_nt: TGTGCCAGCAGTGGGGACAGGGGGCTTCAGCCCCAGCATTTT
d_call: .; v_call: TRBV5-1; clone_size: .; j_call: TRBJ1-5; cdr3_aa: CASSLAPGNQPQHF; cdr3_nt: TGCGCCAGCAGCTTGGCTCCGGGAAATCAGCCCCAGCATTTT
d_call: TRBD1; v_call: TRBV27; clone_size: .; j_call: TRBJ2-6; cdr3_aa: CASSPNGQGARGANVLTF; cdr3_nt: TGTGCCAGCAGTCCTAACGGACAGGGGGCGAGAGGGGCCAACGTCCTGACTTTC
d_call: .; v_call: TRBV30; clone_size: .; j_call: TRBJ1-1; cdr3_aa: CAWANTRNTEAFF; cdr3_nt: TGTGCCTGGGCCAATACGAGGAACACTGAAGCTTTCTTT
d_call: TRBD2; v_call: TRBV11-2; clone_size: .; j_call: TRBJ2-3; cdr3_aa: CASSLAGGSDTQYF; cdr3_nt: TGTGCCAGCAGCTTAGCCGGGGGGTCAGATACGCAGTATTTT
d_call: TRBD2; v_call: TRBV10-1; clone_size: .; j_call: TRBJ2-5; cdr3_aa: CASSDRRGGQETQYF; cdr3_nt: TGCGCCAGCAGTGATCGACGGGGGGGCCAAGAGACCCAGTACTTC
d_call: .; v_call: TRBV25-1; clone_size: .; j_call: TRBJ1-5; cdr3_aa: CASSDHRQANQPQHF; cdr3_nt: TGTGCCAGCAGTGACCACCGACAGGCCAATCAGCCCCAGCATTTT
d_call: .; v_call: TRBV30; clone_size: .; j_call: TRBJ1-2; cdr3_aa: CAWSYEGAGDGYTF; cdr3_nt: TGTGCCTGGAGCTATGAGGGTGCGGGGGATGGCTACACCTTC
d_call: .; v_call: TRBV27; clone_size: .; j_call: TRBJ1-1; cdr3_aa: CASSLPGVNTEAFF; cdr3_nt: TGTGCCAGCAGTTTGCCCGGGGTGAACACTGAAGCTTTCTTT
d_call: TRBD1; v_call: TRBV2; clone_size: .; j_call: TRBJ1-2; cdr3_aa: CASSLDREESYGYTF; cdr3_nt: TGTGCCAGCAGTTTAGACAGGGAGGAGAGCTATGGCTACACCTTC
d_call: TRBD1; v_call: TRBV9; clone_size: .; j_call: TRBJ1-5; cdr3_aa: CASSAVEQGANNQPQHF; cdr3_nt: TGTGCCAGCAGCGCAGTCGAGCAGGGGGCCAACAATCAGCCCCAGCATTTT
d_call: TRBD2; v_call: TRBV6-5; clone_size: .; j_call: TRBJ2-7; cdr3_aa: CASSSSSGGVEQYF; cdr3_nt: TGTGCCAGCAGTTCATCTAGCGGGGGGGTCGAGCAGTACTTC
d_call: TRBD1; v_call: TRBV19; clone_size: .; j_call: TRBJ2-1; cdr3_aa: CASSIGRTGQNEQFF; cdr3_nt: TGTGCCAGTAGTATAGGTCGGACAGGGCAAAATGAGCAGTTCTTC
d_call: TRBD1; v_call: TRBV2; clone_size: .; j_call: TRBJ1-3; cdr3_aa: CASSQDQGGVSGNTIYF; cdr3_nt: TGTGCCAGCAGTCAAGATCAGGGGGGTGTCTCTGGAAACACCATATATTTT
d_call: .; v_call: TRBV11-2; clone_size: .; j_call: TRBJ1-1; cdr3_aa: CASSLRDIRDEAFF; cdr3_nt: TGTGCCAGCAGCCTCCGGGACATAAGAGATGAAGCTTTCTTT
d_call: .; v_call: TRBV5-1; clone_size: .; j_call: TRBJ2-2; cdr3_aa: CASSGGGAQTNTGELFF; cdr3_nt: TGCGCCAGCAGCGGTGGTGGGGCACAGACTAACACCGGGGAGCTGTTTTTT
d_call: TRBD1; v_call: TRBV7-3; clone_size: .; j_call: TRBJ1-1; cdr3_aa: CASSVGQGIAFF; cdr3_nt: TGTGCCAGCAGCGTCGGACAGGGGATAGCTTTCTTT
d_call: .; v_call: TRBV19; clone_size: few; j_call: TRBJ1-6; cdr3_aa: CASSPDWNSPLHF; cdr3_nt: TGTGCCAGCTCCCCAGACTGGAATTCACCCCTCCACTTT
d_call: .; v_call: TRBV6-5; clone_size: .; j_call: TRBJ2-7; cdr3_aa: CASSQAITYEQYF; cdr3_nt: TGTGCCAGCAGCCAAGCGATAACCTACGAGCAGTACTTC
d_call: TRBD2; v_call: TRBV5-8; clone_size: .; j_call: TRBJ2-1; cdr3_aa: CASSLTLAASSSYNEQFF; cdr3_nt: TGTGCCAGCAGCTTGACTCTAGCGGCTTCGAGCTCCTACAATGAGCAGTTCTTC